Presented here are 5 T cell receptor beta chains from one specimen sequenced in a study of Ad26.COV2.S vaccination and SARS-CoV-2 variants. TCRdb's table, derived via immunoSEQ multiplex PCR, lists solely in-frame clones and lacks some. This sample has hundreds of thousands of clones, with approximately 86% found just once. Treatment noted: some 20 received Ad26.COV2.S at low or high dose, single or two shots; roughly five received placebo; per-sample allocation not given. It was on day 63 after the first vaccine or placebo injection that samples were taken. The specimen was peripheral blood, collected in a trial of Ad26.COV2.S vaccine versus placebo. Source of these receptors: a person aged 18-60 years who received the Ad26.COV2.S COVID-19 vaccine or a placebo.

V and J are TRBV28 and TRBJ1-1; TRBD1 might be the D (5 bases). Trimming took off 6 bases at V and 1 base at J, with 15 bases between the two ends. The CDR3 length is 15 residues. CDR1 MDHEN and CDR2 SYDVKM come from the germline V gene. The CDR3 nucleotides read TGTGCCAGCAGAAACATAGTACAGGCGAACACTGAAGCTTTCTTT. Protein sequence: CASRNIVQANTEAFF.

This chain links TRBV20-1 with TRBJ1-6; 8 bases agree with TRBD1. V lost 3 bases and J lost 6; bases outside the gene matches: 7. The CDR3 has 15 residues. Per germline, CDR1 DFQATT and CDR2 SNEGSKA (reference sequence). The CDR3 bases are TGCAGTGCTAGTATTGGACAGGGCATTAATTCACCCCTCCACTTT. Translation gives CSASIGQGINSPLHF.

The chain links TRBV7-2 to TRBJ2-7, with 9 bases aligning to TRBD1. CDR1 SGHTA and CDR2 FQGNSA come from the germline V gene. Germline trimming cut 3 bases from V and 3 bases from J; bases unmatched to any gene: 6. The CDR3 consists of 15 residues. The CDR3 DNA is TGTGCCAGCAGCTTTCAGGACAGGGGATACTACGAGCAGTACTTC. The encoded protein is CASSFQDRGYYEQYF.

The chain employs TRBV28 and TRBJ2-1; D not resolved. The CDR3 runs to 13 residues. In germline, CDR1 is MDHEN, CDR2 SYDVKM. Trimming removed 10 bases at V and 0 bases at J, with 10 bases between. The CDR3 sequence is CATCLSSYNEQFF. For the CDR3, the DNA is TGTGCCACCTGTTTGAGCTCCTACAATGAGCAGTTCTTC. Using reference TRBV28 and TRBJ2-1 for the parts outside the CDR3, the full variable domain is DVKVTQSSRYLVKRTGEKVFLECVQDMDHENMFWYRQDPGLGLRLIYFSYDVKMKEKGDIPEGYSVSREKKERFSLILESASTNQTSMYLCATCLSSYNEQFFGPGTRLTVL.

The chain couples TRBV29-1 to TRBJ2-2; weak D call: TRBD1 (6 bases). The V and J ends lost 3 bases and 1 base respectively, with 12 bases between them. The CDR3 has 15 residues. Germline V gives CDR1 SQVTM, CDR2 ANQGSEA. CDR3 region: CSVEGSDRNTGELFF. CDR3 nucleotides: TGCAGCGTTGAGGGGTCGGACAGGAACACCGGGGAGCTGTTTTTT.